The TCR beta chain under discussion was sequenced for a study of T cells after yellow fever vaccination. Study-wide context: Preparing low-cell-number fractions relied on SMART-Seq v4 Ultra Low Input. The study, taken as a whole, reports: Across the CD4 and CD8 compartments, a small share of clonotypes was present in both. Peaking on day 5 versus 15, the secondary response was faster but weaker.

There are a few counts of this clonotype. Its antigen is as yet unknown. The V segment lost 5 bases and the J segment 2 bases; nucleotides outside the gene matches: 9. The CDR3 has 15 amino acids. MiXCR, applied by TCRdb to the 5' RACE reads, yields one record per CDR3 protein. The repertoire holds 450,000 to 650,000 distinct CDR3 sequences, 20% to 25% seen once, with approximately 16% in the top ten. The V and J genes are TRBV12-3 or TRBV12-4 and TRBJ2-7, with 7 positions matching TRBD1. Sample: PBMCs, taken roughly 20 days after the first yellow fever vaccination. The receptor comes from a man aged 18 to 30 who received the YFV17D yellow fever vaccine. The CDR3 coding sequence is TGTGCCAGCAGTACTAGACAGGGTACAACCTACGAGCAGTACTTC. This sequence encodes CASSTRQGTTYEQYF.